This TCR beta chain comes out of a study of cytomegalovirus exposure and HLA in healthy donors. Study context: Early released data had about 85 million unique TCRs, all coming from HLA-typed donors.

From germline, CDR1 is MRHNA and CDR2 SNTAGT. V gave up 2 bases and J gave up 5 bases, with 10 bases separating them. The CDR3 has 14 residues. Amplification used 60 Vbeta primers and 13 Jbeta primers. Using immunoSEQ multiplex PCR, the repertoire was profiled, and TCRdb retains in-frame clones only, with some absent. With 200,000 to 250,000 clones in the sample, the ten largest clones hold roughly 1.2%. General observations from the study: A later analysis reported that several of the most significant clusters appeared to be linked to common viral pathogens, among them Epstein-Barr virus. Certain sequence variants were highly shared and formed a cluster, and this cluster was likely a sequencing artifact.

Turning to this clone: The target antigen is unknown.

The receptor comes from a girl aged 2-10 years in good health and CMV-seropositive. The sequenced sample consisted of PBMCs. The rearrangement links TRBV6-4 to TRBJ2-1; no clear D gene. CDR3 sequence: CASSDPPRNNEQFF. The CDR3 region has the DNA TGTGCCAGCAGTGACCCCCCTAGGAACAATGAGCAGTTCTTC.